The clone carrying this T cell receptor (beta chain) was detected a few times. The antigen remains undetermined. The data belong to a study of T cells after yellow fever vaccination. Study as a whole: Fractions with few cells were prepared using SMART-Seq v4 Ultra Low Input.

Findings of the study overall: Detected again after the booster were most primary-vaccination clones, at almost 97% CD4 and 80% to 90% CD8. Secondary responses were weaker yet peaked faster, day 5 versus 15.

TCRdb recomputed calls from the 5' RACE reads with MiXCR, one row per CDR3 protein. The data hold about 220,000 distinct CDR3 sequences, with over 6.5% observed a single time. This CDR3 spans 17 amino acids. Germline V lookup: CDR1 DFQATT, CDR2 SNEGSKA (reference sequence). With V trimmed by 0 bases and J by 2 bases, 10 bases remained unmatched. Specimen: CD4+ T cells sorted from PBMCs, collected on the day of the yellow fever booster vaccination. This TCR derives from a young man who received the YFV17D yellow fever vaccine. V is TRBV20-1 and J is TRBJ2-7; TRBD2 agrees at 10 bases. The CDR3 DNA reads as TGCAGTGCTAGAGATCTGAAAGCGGGAGGGGTAGCCTACGAGCAGTACTTC. Translating it yields CSARDLKAGGVAYEQYF.